What follows are 32 T cell receptor beta chains derived from one specimen sequenced in a study of radiotherapy plus CTLA-4 blockade in lung cancer. Profiling relied on immunoSEQ multiplex PCR, and the TCRdb table lists in-frame clones only, not all of them. This table has about 98,000 clones, about 86% appearing once. Sequencing used peripheral blood, obtained from a patient treated with radiotherapy plus ipilimumab. All receptors derive from a human donor with non-small cell lung cancer that progressed on radiotherapy plus ipilimumab.

The chain is built from TRBV12-5 and TRBJ1-1; TRBD1 is a possible D gene (5 bases). V was cut by 1 base and J by 2 bases, with 8 bases left in between. Germline assignment: CDR1 LGHNT and CDR2 FRNRAP. The CDR3 contains 14 residues. The CDR3 DNA follows: TGTGCTAGTGGTTTGGCGGGGGGAAACACTGAAGCTTTCTTT. Its protein is CASGLAGGNTEAFF.

This rearrangement joins TRBV7-8 to TRBJ2-3, with D maybe TRBD2 (6 bases). CDR1 is SGHVS and CDR2 is FQNEAQ in the germline V gene. The CDR3 spans 17 residues. V was pared by 2 bases and J by 3 bases, with 18 bases between. The CDR3 DNA reads TGTGCCAGCAGCTTATACCCAACGGGAGCCAAGACAGATACGCAGTATTTT. Its protein product is CASSLYPTGAKTDTQYF.

The rearrangement uses TRBV4-2 and TRBJ2-3; D is uncertain. CDR1 and CDR2 from the germline V gene are LGHNA and YNFKEQ. This CDR3 has 12 residues. V shed 4 bases and J shed 8 bases, with 10 bases lying between them. CDR3 sequence: CASSPSRSTQYF. DNA for the CDR3: TGTGCCAGCAGCCCATCCAGGAGTACGCAGTATTTT.

V and J are TRBV15 and TRBJ2-5; D ambiguous. The V gene's germline CDR1 is LNHNV and CDR2 YYDKDF (reference sequence). The CDR3 runs 14 residues. Trimming took 8 bases from V and 5 from J, leaving 18 bases between them. In nucleotides, the CDR3 is TGTGCCACCGGGATGGATTCTATGGGGGAGACCCAGTACTTC. Protein sequence: CATGMDSMGETQYF.

Comment on this clone: One end of the junction does not line up with germline, which may come from a read error. This chain links TRBV19 with TRBJ1-1; 9 positions agree with TRBD1. Germline values: CDR1 LNHDA, CDR2 SQIVND (reference sequence). The CDR3 covers 15 residues. CDR3 residues: CASRTRTGVNAEAFF. CDR3 nucleotides: TGTGCCAGCAGAACCCGGACAGGGGTGAACGCTGAAGCTTTCTTT.

The chain recombines TRBV11-3 with TRBJ2-7; D perhaps matches TRBD2 (6 bases). CDR3 length equals 16 residues. CDR1 and CDR2 (germline): SGHNT, YENEEA. Trimming pared 5 bases from V and 2 bases from J, leaving 19 bases between. CDR3 DNA sequence: TGTGCCAGCAGCCCCATTGGAGGAGGGCCCACCTACGAGCAGTACTTC. Its translation: CASSPIGGGPTYEQYF.

The chain employs TRBV30 and TRBJ1-4; D is ambiguous. In germline, CDR1 is GTSNPN, CDR2 SVGIG (reference sequence). The CDR3 is made up of 16 amino acids. V dropped 1 base and J dropped 0 bases, with 12 bases sitting between them. The CDR3 bases are TGTGCCTGGAGTGCCCTGGGGTCTCCAACTAATGAAAAACTGTTTTTT. The encoded protein is CAWSALGSPTNEKLFF.

The genes are TRBV5-1 and TRBJ2-3; 9 nucleotides align to TRBD2. The CDR3 is 16 residues long. Germline lookup yields CDR1 SGHRS and CDR2 YFSETQ. Trimming removed 0 bases from V and 5 bases from J; junction bases left unmatched: 7. CDR3 protein: CASSLEGGRAGDTQYF. In nucleotides, the CDR3 is TGCGCCAGCAGCTTGGAGGGCGGGAGGGCCGGAGATACGCAGTATTTT. Using reference TRBV5-1 and TRBJ2-3 for the parts outside the CDR3, the full variable domain is KAGVTQTPRYLIKTRGQQVTLSCSPISGHRSVSWYQQTPGQGLQFLFEYFSETQRNKGNFPGRFSGRQFSNSRSEMNVSTLELGDSALYLCASSLEGGRAGDTQYFGPGTRLTVL.

The chain has TRBV18 and TRBJ2-5; D may be TRBD2 (7 bases). The CDR3 totals 13 residues. The ends were cut back, 6 bases at V and 5 bases at J, with 13 bases in the middle. Germline V gene data show CDR1 as KGHSH and CDR2 as LQKENI. DNA of the CDR3: TGTGCCAGCTCCGCACAGGGAGGGGAGACCCAGTACTTC. Its protein product is CASSAQGGETQYF.

The rearrangement links TRBV5-1 to TRBJ2-1; D unresolved. The germline CDR1 and CDR2 sequences are SGHRS and YFSETQ. V was pared by 0 bases and J by 4 bases, with 17 bases between. CDR3 size: 17 residues. The CDR3 protein is CASSLGARVVLYNEQFF. Written as DNA, the CDR3 is TGCGCCAGCAGCTTGGGGGCCCGGGTAGTTTTGTACAATGAGCAGTTCTTC.

CDR3 sequence: CASSRGGTDTQYF. The CDR3 DNA reads TGTGCCAGCAGTCGGGGGGGCACAGATACGCAGTATTTT. The chain links TRBV2 to TRBJ2-3; 7 bases line up with TRBD2. The V and J ends lost 5 bases and 1 base, in that order; junction bases with no gene match: 0. This CDR3 is built from 13 residues. CDR1 and CDR2 (germline): SNHLY, FYNNEI.

To note about this clone: Different DNA sequences within this sample yield the same CDR3. V is TRBV5-1 and J is TRBJ1-3; TRBD1 is a possible D gene (5 bases). Germline loops: CDR1 SGHRS, CDR2 YFSETQ. The CDR3 has 14 amino acids. With 5 bases removed from V and 1 base from J, the gap between germline ends came to 10 bases. Here the CDR3 reads CASSQGSSGNTIYF. The CDR3 DNA is TGCGCCAGCAGTCAGGGAAGTTCTGGAAACACCATATATTTT.

This chain joins TRBV5-1 and TRBJ2-7; TRBD2 aligns across 9 bases. The CDR3 loop spans 18 amino acids. CDR1 is SGHRS and CDR2 is YFSETQ in the germline V gene. J lost 1 base, V lost 0 bases, and 11 bases had no gene match. For the CDR3, the DNA is TGCGCCAGCAGCTTGGGCGGGTTAGGGCTAGCGGGGTCCTACGAGCAGTACTTC. Translated: CASSLGGLGLAGSYEQYF.

V gene TRBV4-1 combines with J gene TRBJ2-5; D gene unclear. This CDR3 comprises 15 residues. Trimming took off 1 base at V and 5 bases at J, with 14 bases between the two ends. Germline assignment: CDR1 MGHRA and CDR2 YSYEKL. CDR3 coding DNA: TGCGCCAGCAGCCAAGTCGAGGACCCACGGGAGACCCAGTACTTC. It encodes CASSQVEDPRETQYF.

The chain employs TRBV12-5 and TRBJ1-5, with D unresolved. Germline lookup yields CDR1 LGHNT and CDR2 FRNRAP. The CDR3 runs 16 residues. V was pared by 7 bases and J by 1 base, with 17 bases between. The CDR3 coding sequence is TGTGCTAGTGTCGCGGGTGGGCCGCTGAGCAATCAGCCCCAGCATTTT. This gives the protein CASVAGGPLSNQPQHF.

V and J are TRBV6-5 and TRBJ2-5; 7 bases are a match to TRBD1. The trim removed 6 bases at V and 4 bases at J, leaving 8 bases unmatched. Germline values: CDR1 MNHEY, CDR2 SVGAGI. The CDR3 consists of 14 residues. CDR3 sequence reads: CASSKDRVLETQYF. The CDR3 DNA follows: TGTGCCAGCAGCAAAGACAGGGTCCTAGAGACCCAGTACTTC.

The chain links TRBV6-5 to TRBJ1-4; 7 positions match TRBD1. Unmatched junction bases numbered 9, after V lost 5 bases and J lost 12 bases. CDR3 length: 13 residues. Looked up from germline, CDR1 is MNHEY and CDR2 is SVGAGI. CDR3 in amino acids: CASSEHRGLQLFF. CDR3 DNA: TGTGCCAGCAGTGAACACAGGGGTCTTCAACTGTTTTTT.

CDR3 DNA sequence: TGTGCCAGCTCCCGATCTGGTGGAACCGGGGAGCTGTTTTTT. Translated: CASSRSGGTGELFF. V usage is TRBV6-6 and J usage is TRBJ2-2; D is unresolved. The CDR3 runs 14 residues. With 8 bases removed from V and 5 bases from J, the gap between germline ends came to 15 bases. CDR1 is MNHNY and CDR2 is SVGAGI in the germline V gene (reference sequence).

The chain links TRBV4-1 to TRBJ2-3, with TRBD2 matching over 15 bases. V trimming: 3 bases; J trimming: 5 bases; junction bases outside the gene matches: 0. The CDR3 contains 15 residues. Germline V gene sequence: CDR1 MGHRA, CDR2 YSYEKL. The CDR3 bases are TGCGCCAGCAGCCAGGGACTAGCGGGGGGAGATACGCAGTATTTT. This gives the protein CASSQGLAGGDTQYF.

The V and J genes are TRBV6-6 and TRBJ2-7; the match to TRBD2 covers 8 bases. Per germline, CDR1 MNHNY and CDR2 SVGAGI (reference sequence). The CDR3 consists of 16 residues. Trimming at V came to 0 bases and at J to 2 bases, leaving 6 bases not matched to a gene. The CDR3 DNA sequence: TGTGCCAGCAGTTACTCTGTGGCGGGAGGCCCCTACGAGCAGTACTTC. It is translated as CASSYSVAGGPYEQYF.

This clone was detected only a few times. The rearrangement joins TRBV18 to TRBJ1-2, with TRBD1 matching 10 bases. Germline V gene lookup returns CDR1 KGHSH and CDR2 LQKENI. CDR3 length: 15 residues. After removal of 5 bases from V and 4 bases from J, the junction contained 7 bases not matched to a gene. In nucleotides, the CDR3 is TGTGCCAGCTCATCGGGACAGGGGAGAACCTATGGCTACACCTTC. It encodes CASSSGQGRTYGYTF.

The chain has TRBV5-1 and TRBJ2-3; tentative D call: TRBD1 (6 bases). V gave up 4 bases and J gave up 2 bases, with 14 bases separating them. Germline lookup yields CDR1 SGHRS and CDR2 YFSETQ. The CDR3 loop spans 15 amino acids. The CDR3 here is CASSPGQTPTDTQYF. The CDR3 DNA is TGCGCCAGCAGCCCCGGACAGACTCCCACAGATACGCAGTATTTT.

The chain has TRBV13 and TRBJ1-2, with a weak D call TRBD1 (6 bases). This CDR3 is 15 amino acids long. With 5 bases removed from V and 6 bases from J, the gap between germline ends came to 19 bases. Germline CDR1 PRHDT, CDR2 FYEKMQ (reference sequence). The CDR3 loop is CASSPPEVRGNGYTF. The CDR3, as DNA: TGTGCCAGCAGCCCCCCCGAGGTCAGGGGAAATGGCTACACCTTC.

V is TRBV15 and J is TRBJ2-3, with 7 nucleotides matching TRBD2. This CDR3 comprises 16 residues. The ends lost 0 bases at V and 3 bases at J; junction bases unmatched: 6. Germline lookup yields CDR1 LNHNV and CDR2 YYDKDF (reference sequence). This CDR3 reads CATSREGGIGTDTQYF. The CDR3, as DNA: TGTGCCACCAGCAGAGAGGGGGGGATTGGGACAGATACGCAGTATTTT.

The chain has TRBV9 and TRBJ2-2; D unresolved. Germline values: CDR1 SGDLS, CDR2 YYNGEE. V lost 0 bases and J lost 4, with 10 bases in between. The CDR3 has 15 residues. CDR3 DNA sequence: TGTGCCAGCAGCGTAGAGGCAGAAATCACCGGGGAGCTGTTTTTT. Translation gives CASSVEAEITGELFF.

The chain is built from TRBV5-4 and TRBJ2-1; D may be TRBD1 or TRBD2 (5 bases each). There are 16 residues in the CDR3. CDR1 SGHNT and CDR2 YYREEE come from the germline V gene (reference sequence). Trimming pared 0 bases from V and 1 base from J, leaving 11 bases between. CDR3 amino acids: CASSLGGIGSYNEQFF. Here the CDR3 DNA reads TGTGCCAGCAGCTTGGGGGGGATCGGGTCCTACAATGAGCAGTTCTTC. Combining the CDR3 with reference TRBV5-4 and TRBJ2-1 gives the whole variable domain ETGVTQSPTHLIKTRGQQVTLRCSSQSGHNTVSWYQQALGQGPQFIFQYYREEENGRGNFPPRFSGLQFPNYSSELNVNALELDDSALYLCASSLGGIGSYNEQFFGPGTRLTVL.

The V and J genes are TRBV2 and TRBJ1-2; weak D call: TRBD1 (5 bases). CDR3 size: 13 residues. Germline CDR1 and CDR2: SNHLY and FYNNEI. The V end was cut by 6 bases, the J end by 5 bases, with 13 bases between. The CDR3 here is CASSPGQDYGYTF. DNA of the CDR3: TGTGCCAGCAGCCCCGGACAAGATTATGGCTACACCTTC.

The chain carries TRBV6-5 and TRBJ2-2, with 7 bases matching TRBD1. V lost 6 bases, J lost 1 base, and 2 bases stayed unmatched. In germline, CDR1 is MNHEY, CDR2 SVGAGI. CDR3 length: 14 residues. The CDR3 sequence: CASSRDRNTGELFF. The CDR3 DNA is TGTGCCAGCAGCCGGGACAGGAACACCGGGGAGCTGTTTTTT.

This chain joins TRBV9 and TRBJ2-2; 8 bases map to TRBD2. The CDR3 runs 17 residues. The germline CDR1 and CDR2 sequences are SGDLS and YYNGEE. After removal of 3 bases from V and 5 bases from J, the junction contained 12 bases not matched to a gene. CDR3 sequence reads: CASSALLGTSNTGELFF. The DNA for the CDR3 is TGTGCCAGCAGCGCACTGCTCGGGACTAGTAATACCGGGGAGCTGTTTTTT.

The chain has TRBV11-2 and TRBJ2-3, with 10 bases lining up with TRBD2. Germline CDR1 SGHAT, CDR2 FQNNGV. This CDR3 spans 16 amino acids. V shed 3 bases and J 5 bases; nucleotides not matched to a gene: 8. The CDR3 sequence: CASSFGSGRVEDTQYF. The CDR3 coding sequence is TGTGCCAGCAGCTTCGGCAGCGGGAGGGTAGAAGATACGCAGTATTTT.

This clone occurred once. V gene TRBV5-1 combines with J gene TRBJ1-2; D not resolved. CDR3 size: 15 residues. Germline lookup yields CDR1 SGHRS and CDR2 YFSETQ. V was pared by 0 bases and J by 3 bases, with 12 bases between. CDR3 nucleotide sequence: TGCGCCAGCAGCTTGGGAAGGCCGGTGGACTATGGCTACACCTTC. Translation: CASSLGRPVDYGYTF.

The chain has TRBV19 and TRBJ1-2; 8 bases line up with TRBD1. There are 14 residues in the CDR3. V lost 5 bases and J lost 5; bases outside the gene matches: 7. Germline V gene data show CDR1 as LNHDA and CDR2 as SQIVND (reference sequence). CDR3 protein: CASSLGQGGYGYTF. The CDR3 bases are TGTGCCAGTAGTCTCGGACAGGGTGGATATGGCTACACCTTC.